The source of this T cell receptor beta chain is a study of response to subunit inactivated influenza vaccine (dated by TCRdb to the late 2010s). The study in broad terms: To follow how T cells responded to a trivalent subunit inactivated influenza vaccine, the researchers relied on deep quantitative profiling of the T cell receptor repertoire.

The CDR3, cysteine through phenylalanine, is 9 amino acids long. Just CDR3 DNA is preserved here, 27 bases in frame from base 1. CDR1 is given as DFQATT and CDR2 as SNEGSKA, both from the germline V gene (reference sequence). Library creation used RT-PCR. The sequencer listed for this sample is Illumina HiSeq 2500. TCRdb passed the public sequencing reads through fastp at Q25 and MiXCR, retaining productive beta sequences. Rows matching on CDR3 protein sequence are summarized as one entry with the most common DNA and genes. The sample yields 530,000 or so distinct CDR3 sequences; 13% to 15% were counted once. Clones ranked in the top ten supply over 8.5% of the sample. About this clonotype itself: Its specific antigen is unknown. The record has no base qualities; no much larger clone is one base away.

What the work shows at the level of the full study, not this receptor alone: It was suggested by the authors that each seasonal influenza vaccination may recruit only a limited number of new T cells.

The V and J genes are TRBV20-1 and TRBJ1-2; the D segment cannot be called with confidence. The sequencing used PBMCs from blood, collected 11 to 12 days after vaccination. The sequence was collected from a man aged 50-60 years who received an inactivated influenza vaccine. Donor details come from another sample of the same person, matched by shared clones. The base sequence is TGCAGCGGACGGGATGGCTACACCTTC. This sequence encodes CSGRDGYTF.